Below are 17 T cell receptor beta chains sequenced from a single sample in a study of identical twins. TCRdb called the 5' RACE reads again in MiXCR, with one record for every CDR3 protein. The sample has about 240,000 distinct CDR3 sequences; about 13% are singletons. This sample was also put to use in a study of yellow fever vaccine responses in identical twins.

The sample was memory (CD45RO+) T cells sorted from blood. All receptors derive from a woman in her late teens or twenties in good health.

This clonotype appeared a few times. The chain recombines TRBV10-3 with TRBJ2-7; D possibly matches TRBD1 or TRBD2 (6 bases each). Per germline, CDR1 ENHRY and CDR2 SYGVKD. Trimming pared 0 bases from V and 3 bases from J, leaving 18 bases between. The CDR3 has 17 amino acids. CDR3 sequence: CAISESTARGPGYEQYF. In nucleotides, the CDR3 is TGTGCCATCAGTGAGTCAACCGCCCGGGGGCCGGGCTACGAGCAGTACTTC.

V is TRBV5-6 and J is TRBJ2-1; TRBD2 aligns across 12 bases. The germline V gene encodes CDR1 SGHDT and CDR2 YYEEEE. After removal of 4 bases from V and 7 bases from J, the junction contained 18 bases not matched to a gene. This CDR3 is 19 amino acids long. The CDR3 spells CASSPAGGSGLAGRNEQFF. CDR3 DNA: TGTGCCAGCAGCCCGGCGGGTGGGTCCGGACTAGCGGGAAGGAATGAGCAGTTCTTC. Full variable domain (rest looked up from reference TRBV5-6 and TRBJ2-1): DAGVTQSPTHLIKTRGQQVTLRCSPKSGHDTVSWYQQALGQGPQFIFQYYEEEERQRGNFPDRFSGHQFPNYSSELNVNALLLGDSALYLCASSPAGGSGLAGRNEQFFGPGTRLTVL.

The genes are TRBV13 and TRBJ2-3; D perhaps matches TRBD1 (6 bases). The CDR3 spans 14 residues. V was cut by 5 bases and J by 1 base, with 10 bases left in between. Per the germline V gene, CDR1 is PRHDT and CDR2 is FYEKMQ (reference sequence). The CDR3 region is CASSTRTGTDTQYF. DNA of the CDR3: TGTGCCAGCAGCACCAGGACAGGCACAGATACGCAGTATTTT.

This clonotype occurred a few times. The CDR3 bases are TGCAGTGCTAGACTAGCGGGCTCAGAGACCCAGTACTTC. This translates into CSARLAGSETQYF. The gene calls are TRBV20-1 and TRBJ2-5; 8 positions match TRBD2. The CDR3 has 13 amino acids. V gave up 2 bases and J gave up 4 bases; unmatched junction bases: 3. Germline CDR1 reads DFQATT; CDR2 reads SNEGSKA (reference sequence).

This clonotype showed up many times. The rearrangement uses TRBV28 and TRBJ2-4; 12 bases are shared with TRBD2. This CDR3 is built from 18 residues. The ends lost 2 bases at V and 2 bases at J; junction bases unmatched: 7. The germline gives CDR1 MDHEN, CDR2 SYDVKM. Here the CDR3 reads CASSLETSGSLTKNIQYF. The DNA for the CDR3 is TGTGCCAGCAGTTTAGAGACTAGCGGGAGCCTCACCAAAAACATTCAGTACTTC.

CDR3 protein: CASSWTSGTQYF. The CDR3 DNA reads TGTGCCAGCAGCTGGACTAGCGGGACCCAGTACTTC. V and J are TRBV6-6 and TRBJ2-5, with 10 bases identical to TRBD2. CDR3 length equals 12 residues. Germline V CDR1 and CDR2: MNHNY, SVGAGI (reference sequence). V lost 6 bases, J lost 7 bases, and 2 bases stayed unmatched.

The chain joins TRBV5-4 to TRBJ2-7; D is uncertain. The CDR3 contains 15 residues. CDR1 and CDR2 from the germline V gene are SGHNT and YYREEE (reference sequence). V was shortened by 0 bases and J by 0 bases, with 10 bases between the two germline ends. The CDR3 protein is CASSLGQVSSYEQYF. The CDR3 region has the DNA TGTGCCAGCAGCTTGGGGCAGGTGAGCTCCTACGAGCAGTACTTC. The entire variable domain, with the rest obtained from reference TRBV5-4 and TRBJ2-7, is as follows: ETGVTQSPTHLIKTRGQQVTLRCSSQSGHNTVSWYQQALGQGPQFIFQYYREEENGRGNFPPRFSGLQFPNYSSELNVNALELDDSALYLCASSLGQVSSYEQYFGPGTRLTVT.

The DNA for the CDR3 is TGTGCCAGCAGCCCCGGGCCAAGTGGGTATCAGTTCTTC. Translating gives CASSPGPSGYQFF. The J gene is TRBJ2-1, the V gene TRBV5-6; no clear D. The CDR3 is 13 residues long. Germline V CDR1 and CDR2: SGHDT, YYEEEE. Trimming removed 4 bases from V and 13 bases from J, with 18 bases in between.

The rearrangement uses TRBV5-5 and TRBJ1-4; TRBD1 is a possible D gene (5 bases). The CDR3 is 13 residues long. Germline values: CDR1 SGHKS, CDR2 YYEKEE (reference sequence). Trimming pared 0 bases from V and 8 bases from J, leaving 8 bases between. The CDR3 DNA reads as TGTGCCAGCAGCTTGGGACAGATGGAAAAACTGTTTTTT. Amino acid sequence: CASSLGQMEKLFF.

This clonotype was seen more than once but under ten times. CDR3 nucleotide sequence: TGTGCCAGCAGTGTAAAGGGCTACGAGCAGTACTTC. Amino acids: CASSVKGYEQYF. This sequence joins TRBV27 and TRBJ2-7, with D uncertain. V lost 5 bases and J lost 3, with 8 bases in between. This CDR3 has 12 residues. Per the germline V gene, CDR1 is MNHEY and CDR2 is SMNVEV (reference sequence).

The V and J genes are TRBV3-1 and TRBJ1-2; 7 nucleotides match TRBD1. The CDR3 covers 16 residues. Germline V gene sequence: CDR1 LGHDT, CDR2 YNNKEL (reference sequence). With V trimmed by 3 bases and J by 5 bases, 12 bases remained unmatched. The chain's CDR3 is CASSHTGTVRLYGYTF. The CDR3 DNA is TGTGCCAGCAGCCACACCGGGACAGTGCGGTTATATGGCTACACCTTC.

The chain employs TRBV7-6 and TRBJ2-1; 13 bases line up with TRBD2. J was trimmed by 5 bases and V by 4 bases; bases with no gene match: 2. This CDR3 comprises 15 residues. Germline CDR1 reads SGHVS; CDR2 reads FNYEAQ. CDR3: CASSSGLAGDNEQFF. Here the CDR3 DNA reads TGTGCCAGCAGCTCCGGACTAGCGGGGGACAATGAGCAGTTCTTC.

The chain is built from TRBV5-1 and TRBJ2-2; D uncertain. V was pared by 6 bases and J by 4 bases, with 4 bases between. This CDR3 is 11 amino acids long. Germline-derived CDR1 and CDR2 are SGHRS and YFSETQ. The CDR3 nucleotides read TGCGCCAGCACGGTCACCGGGGAGCTGTTTTTT. This codes for CASTVTGELFF.

The chain has TRBV20-1 and TRBJ1-1, with a tentative D call TRBD1 (6 bases). Trimming removed 2 bases from V and 9 bases from J, with 13 bases in between. CDR3 length: 12 amino acids. The germline V gene has CDR1 DFQATT and CDR2 SNEGSKA (reference sequence). The CDR3 here is CSARPRGGQAFF. CDR3 DNA: TGCAGTGCTAGACCTCGGGGGGGCCAAGCTTTCTTT.

This clonotype was detected only a few times. The V and J genes are TRBV7-8 and TRBJ2-2, with 8 bases aligning to TRBD2. V shed 5 bases, J shed 6 bases, and the junction held 8 bases outside the gene matches. The CDR3 has 15 amino acids. CDR1 is SGHVS, CDR2 FQNEAQ, per germline. In DNA form, the CDR3 reads TGTGCCAGCAGCAACGGGACTAGGTCGGCCGGGGAGCTGTTTTTT. Translated: CASSNGTRSAGELFF.

This chain joins TRBV7-9 and TRBJ2-1; D may be TRBD1 (5 bases). Germline-derived CDR1 and CDR2 are SEHNR and FQNEAQ (reference sequence). This CDR3 comprises 13 residues. The V gene lost 8 bases and the J gene lost 6 bases, with 14 bases spanning the gap. CDR3 amino acids: CASDWGGRNEQFF. The CDR3 DNA is TGTGCCAGCGACTGGGGCGGACGCAATGAGCAGTTCTTC.

This clonotype was detected a few times. The chain links TRBV29-1 to TRBJ2-1; D may be TRBD2 (6 bases). Trimming pared 4 bases from V and 10 bases from J, leaving 17 bases between. CDR1 SQVTM and CDR2 ANQGSEA come from the germline V gene. The CDR3 has 13 amino acids. CDR3 region: CSVVGLLMREQFF. In nucleotides, the CDR3 is TGCAGCGTTGTGGGACTCCTAATGAGGGAGCAGTTCTTC.